This T cell receptor (beta chain) stems from a study of CD8+ T cells in alopecia areata. The CDR3 length is 14 residues. V lost 3 bases and J 3 bases, leaving 12 bases between the germline ends. Germline V gives CDR1 SNHLY, CDR2 FYNNEI. Notes on this clone: Its antigen is as yet unknown.

Isolated RNA was reverse transcribed into cDNA used as the sequencing template. Profiling relied on immunoSEQ multiplex PCR, and the TCRdb table lists in-frame clones only, not all of them. The sample yields 200,000 to 250,000 clones, more than 55% seen once. Study conclusions and caveats: Normal scalp showed lower clonality than lesional scalp, especially alopecia totalis/universalis.

This chain joins TRBV2 and TRBJ2-7; unclear D gene. The material sequenced was CD8+ T cells sorted from blood. The TCR comes from a human donor in good health. The chain's CDR3 is CASSEGLGGYEQYF. The CDR3, as DNA: TGTGCCAGCAGTGAGGGATTGGGCGGCTACGAGCAGTACTTC.